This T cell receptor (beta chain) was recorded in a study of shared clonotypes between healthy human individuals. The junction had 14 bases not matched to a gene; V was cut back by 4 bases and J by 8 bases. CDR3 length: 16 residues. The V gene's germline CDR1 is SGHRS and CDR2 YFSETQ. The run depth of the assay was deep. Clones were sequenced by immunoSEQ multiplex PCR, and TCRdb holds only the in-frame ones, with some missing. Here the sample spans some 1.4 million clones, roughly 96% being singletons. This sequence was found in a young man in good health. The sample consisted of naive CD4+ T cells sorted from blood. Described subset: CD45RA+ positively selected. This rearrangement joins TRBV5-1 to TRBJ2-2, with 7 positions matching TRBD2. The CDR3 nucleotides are TGCGCCAGCAGCGGTGGACTAGAGTACGGGTCAGGGGAGCTGTTTTTT. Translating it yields CASSGGLEYGSGELFF.